This TCR beta chain comes out of a study of T cell responses to AZD1222 COVID-19 vaccine. Trimming cost V 0 bases and J 4 bases, with 16 bases left between them. CDR3 size: 16 residues. The germline CDR1 and CDR2 sequences are SGHRS and YFSETQ. Generated by immunoSEQ multiplex PCR, the TCRdb table keeps only in-frame clones and is missing some. The table includes fewer than 85,000 clones, 90% to 95% detected once. Overall study results and limits: The study identified only six AZD1222 recipients as seropositive at baseline. Vaccine-associated CD4 TCRs spanned spike, dominant at 160-218 and 743-854. White British ancestry dominated among donors, who included more females, and clonal diversity was possibly underestimated. Scientists sampled the repertoires only once the peak T cell response had passed.

A note on this clone: Its antigen remains unknown.

This TCR came from an adult in good health. The specimen was peripheral blood, collected on day 0 of MenACWY control vaccination. The rearrangement uses TRBV5-1 and TRBJ1-1; D might be TRBD1 (5 bases). The DNA of the CDR3 is TGCGCCAGCAGCTTGGCCGACGGGGCTCGGGGCACTGAAGCTTTCTTT. Translation: CASSLADGARGTEAFF.